These 26 T cell receptor beta chains were all obtained from the same sample, sequenced in a study of brain T cells in children with intractable seizures. Data came from immunoSEQ multiplex PCR; TCRdb stores just in-frame clones and leaves some out. The sample yields 300,000 to 400,000 clones, roughly 92% seen once. Time point denoted: blood from clinic visit 5 months post-surgery; TSC patient then seizure free. Sequences were derived from peripheral blood, sampled 4 to 5 months after surgery. The origin of the receptors is a boy in the first two years of life with tuberous sclerosis and intractable seizures.

The J gene is TRBJ1-4, the V gene TRBV6-6; 8 bases align to TRBD1. CDR3 size: 15 residues. From germline, CDR1 is MNHNY and CDR2 SVGAGI (reference sequence). Unmatched junction bases numbered 7, after V lost 2 bases and J lost 8 bases. The CDR3 DNA follows: TGTGCCAGCAGTTACGACAGGGGAGGGGAGGAAAAACTGTTTTTT. Residues: CASSYDRGGEEKLFF.

This clone came up a few times. J is TRBJ1-1 and V is TRBV5-6; no firm D call. The CDR3 runs 12 residues. The V and J ends lost 0 bases and 5 bases respectively, with 5 bases between them. The germline gives CDR1 SGHDT, CDR2 YYEEEE. The CDR3 DNA reads as TGTGCCAGCAGCTTGGGAACAACTGAAGCTTTCTTT. Translation: CASSLGTTEAFF.

The J gene is TRBJ2-7, the V gene TRBV11-2; 11 nucleotides agree with TRBD2. The germline V gene encodes CDR1 SGHAT and CDR2 FQNNGV. There are 15 residues in the CDR3. The ends lost 3 bases at V and 4 bases at J; junction bases unmatched: 5. CDR3 loop: CASSFRGLAGYEQYF. The CDR3 DNA reads TGTGCCAGCAGCTTTCGCGGACTAGCGGGTTACGAGCAGTACTTC.

The chain joins TRBV29-1 to TRBJ2-7; D is undetermined. This CDR3 is built from 14 residues. The ends were cut back, 4 bases at V and 0 bases at J, with 13 bases in the middle. Per germline, CDR1 SQVTM and CDR2 ANQGSEA. The DNA for the CDR3 is TGCAGCGTTGGGGGTACCAAGAGCTCCTACGAGCAGTACTTC. Encoded protein: CSVGGTKSSYEQYF.

The genes are TRBV19 and TRBJ1-6; 7 bases fit TRBD1. Germline values: CDR1 LNHDA, CDR2 SQIVND (reference sequence). Trimming at V came to 0 bases and at J to 8 bases, leaving 4 bases not matched to a gene. This CDR3 contains 15 residues. Here the CDR3 DNA reads TGTGCCAGTAGTATAGATGCAGGGGGATATTCACCCCTCCACTTT. Protein product: CASSIDAGGYSPLHF.

This clone showed up just once. The chain joins TRBV7-2 to TRBJ2-3; unclear D gene. V lost 5 bases, J lost 6 bases, and 15 bases lay in between. The CDR3 extends over 14 amino acids. Germline CDR1 reads SGHTA; CDR2 reads FQGNSA. CDR3 DNA: TGTGCCAGCAGCCAAAACTTAGTGGTCGATACGCAGTATTTT. Translated: CASSQNLVVDTQYF.

This chain joins TRBV5-8 and TRBJ1-1; D not resolved. The CDR3 consists of 13 residues. Germline V gene sequence: CDR1 SGHTS, CDR2 YDEGEE. The V end was cut by 0 bases, the J end by 8 bases, with 11 bases between. In DNA, the CDR3 is TGTGCCAGCAGCTTGGGTCGTACGGAAGAAGCTTTCTTT. It codes for CASSLGRTEEAFF.

This clone has a handful of counts. The conserved closing phenylalanine or tryptophan is absent in this CDR3, likely reflecting a read error. It is unclear where the CDR3 begins or ends on the DNA, so no DNA is shown, and the CDR3 is as TCRdb lists it. V usage is TRBV11-2 and J usage is TRBJ2-7. Germline lookup yields CDR1 SGHAT and CDR2 FQNNGV. The CDR3 is 12 amino acids in total, end residues counted. The CDR3 spells CASSSYVGPLTN.

The J gene is TRBJ2-7, the V gene TRBV2; 7 bases are a match to TRBD1. From germline, CDR1 is SNHLY and CDR2 FYNNEI. This CDR3 has 13 amino acids. The trim removed 6 bases at V and 2 bases at J, leaving 4 bases unmatched. The CDR3 sequence is CASRQGWAYEQYF. CDR3 bases: TGTGCCAGCAGACAGGGGTGGGCCTACGAGCAGTACTTC. Variable domain in full (rest from reference TRBV2 and TRBJ2-7): EPEVTQTPSHQVTQMGQEVILRCVPISNHLYFYWYRQILGQKVEFLVSFYNNEISEKSEIFDDQFSVERPDGSNFTLKIRSTKLEDSAMYFCASRQGWAYEQYFGPGTRLTVT.

The chain employs TRBV15 and TRBJ1-6; TRBD1 matches at 8 bases. Trimming cost V 1 base and J 9 bases; bases outside gene matches: 11. Germline V lookup: CDR1 LNHNV, CDR2 YYDKDF (reference sequence). This CDR3 is built from 17 residues. Written as DNA, the CDR3 is TGTGCCACCAGCAGAGTCCTCCGGGACAGGCGAGGTTCACCCCTCCACTTT. Protein product: CATSRVLRDRRGSPLHF. Complete variable domain (other parts from reference TRBV15 and TRBJ1-6): DAMVIQNPRYQVTQFGKPVTLSCSQTLNHNVMYWYQQKSSQAPKLLFHYYDKDFNNEADTPDNFQSRRPNTSFCFLDIRSPGLGDTAMYLCATSRVLRDRRGSPLHFGNGTRLTVT.

V is TRBV7-9 and J is TRBJ2-5; 9 nucleotides line up with TRBD2. Germline assignment: CDR1 SEHNR and CDR2 FQNEAQ (reference sequence). The CDR3 is made up of 15 amino acids. V dropped 1 base and J dropped 3; count of bases not matched to a gene: 3. The CDR3 reads CASSLDKREEETQYF. The CDR3 nucleotides are TGTGCCAGCAGCTTAGACAAGCGGGAGGAAGAGACCCAGTACTTC.

As to this clone: One end of the junction fails to match germline, which may point to a read error. The genes are TRBV7-7 and TRBJ2-5, with 11 bases that match TRBD2. Germline lookup yields CDR1 SSHAT and CDR2 FNYEAQ (reference sequence). The CDR3 is 16 residues long. CDR3 DNA: TGTGCTAGCAGCTTAGTCGGGACTAGCGGACAAGAGACCCAGTACTTC. Translating gives CASSLVGTSGQETQYF.

This clone has just one count. The chain uses TRBV5-4 and TRBJ2-4, with TRBD1 matching 7 bases. The V gene end was trimmed by 4 bases and the J gene end by 3 bases; junction bases not matched to a gene: 10. CDR3 length: 16 amino acids. Germline V gene lookup returns CDR1 SGHNT and CDR2 YYREEE (reference sequence). The CDR3 nucleotides read TGTGCCAGCAGCCCGGGACAGTTAGGGAGCAAAAACATTCAGTACTTC. This sequence encodes CASSPGQLGSKNIQYF. The full variable domain, completed using reference TRBV5-4 and TRBJ2-4, is ETGVTQSPTHLIKTRGQQVTLRCSSQSGHNTVSWYQQALGQGPQFIFQYYREEENGRGNFPPRFSGLQFPNYSSELNVNALELDDSALYLCASSPGQLGSKNIQYFGAGTRLSVL.

This chain joins TRBV7-3 and TRBJ2-1; D is unclear. The CDR3 consists of 14 residues. V was trimmed by 6 bases and J by 8 bases, leaving 17 bases between them. The germline V gene encodes CDR1 SGHTA and CDR2 FQGTGA. The CDR3 here is CASSSQSGSDEQFF. CDR3 DNA: TGTGCCAGCAGTTCTCAATCTGGTAGTGATGAGCAGTTCTTC.

The J gene is TRBJ2-7, the V gene TRBV3-1 (or the pseudogene TRBV3-2); TRBD2 matches 10 bases. This CDR3 is built from 16 residues. J was trimmed by 2 bases and V by 0 bases; bases with no gene match: 4. Germline loops: CDR1 LGHDT, CDR2 YNNKEL (reference sequence). This chain's CDR3 is CASSQDLAGVPYEQYF. CDR3 coding DNA: TGTGCCAGCAGCCAAGATCTAGCGGGAGTGCCCTACGAGCAGTACTTC.

CDR3 loop: CASSSLGSLETQYF. For the CDR3, the DNA is TGTGCCAGCAGCTCCCTAGGGAGTTTGGAGACCCAGTACTTC. The rearrangement links TRBV7-9 to TRBJ2-5; D may be TRBD2 (5 bases). The V gene lost 4 bases and the J gene lost 5 bases, with 14 bases spanning the gap. Germline CDR1 reads SEHNR; CDR2 reads FQNEAQ (reference sequence). There are 14 residues in the CDR3.

The chain uses TRBV11-3 and TRBJ2-1; D gene ambiguous. This CDR3 comprises 11 residues. Trimming took 5 bases from V and 9 from J, leaving 8 bases between them. The germline CDR1 and CDR2 sequences are SGHNT and YENEEA. As DNA, the CDR3 is TGTGCCAGCAGCCTTACGGGTGAGCAGTTCTTC. As protein: CASSLTGEQFF.

The V gene is TRBV7-9, the J gene TRBJ1-5; the D is unclear. The V gene lost 3 bases and the J gene lost 2 bases, with 14 bases spanning the gap. CDR3 length equals 16 residues. Germline CDR1 SEHNR, CDR2 FQNEAQ (reference sequence). CDR3 in DNA: TGTGCCAGCAGCTTGGCGACTGTGAACGGCAATCAGCCCCAGCATTTT. Its protein is CASSLATVNGNQPQHF.

The gene calls are TRBV11-2 and TRBJ1-1; no reliable D call. The CDR3 consists of 19 residues. V lost 6 bases and J lost 2, with 28 bases in between. CDR1 and CDR2 (germline): SGHAT, FQNNGV. CDR3 amino acids: CASSGLIPSGVVENTEAFF. CDR3 DNA sequence: TGTGCCAGCAGTGGGTTGATTCCAAGTGGAGTCGTTGAAAACACTGAAGCTTTCTTT.

V is TRBV5-6 and J is TRBJ2-3; 7 bases map to TRBD2. Germline assignment: CDR1 SGHDT and CDR2 YYEEEE. After removal of 4 bases from V and 2 bases from J, the junction contained 10 bases not matched to a gene. The CDR3 is 16 residues long. Written as DNA, the CDR3 is TGTGCCAGCAGCGGGTTTAGGGAGGGTCCCACAGATACGCAGTATTTT. This gives the protein CASSGFREGPTDTQYF.

Only a few counts were recorded for this clone. The gene calls are TRBV7-9 and TRBJ1-2; the D gene is possibly TRBD1 (5 bases). Looked up from germline, CDR1 is SEHNR and CDR2 is FQNEAQ (reference sequence). The ends were cut back, 4 bases at V and 4 bases at J, with 22 bases in the middle. This CDR3 has 17 residues. The CDR3 reads CASSSPEPGPRGYGYTF. CDR3 in DNA: TGTGCCAGCAGCTCACCCGAACCGGGACCCCGGGGCTATGGCTACACCTTC. The whole variable domain, remainder taken from reference TRBV7-9 and TRBJ1-2, is DTGVSQNPRHKITKRGQNVTFRCDPISEHNRLYWYRQTLGQGPEFLTYFQNEAQLEKSRLLSDRFSAERPKGSFSTLEIQRTEQGDSAMYLCASSSPEPGPRGYGYTFGSGTRLTVV.

The rearrangement uses TRBV24-1 and TRBJ2-3; D may be TRBD1 (6 bases). Germline V gene sequence: CDR1 KGHDR, CDR2 SFDVKD. The length of the CDR3 is 16 residues. Trimming cost V 5 bases and J 1 base, with 15 bases left between them. CDR3 nucleotide sequence: TGTGCCACCAGTGCCCAGGGGTCCGGGGGCACAGATACGCAGTATTTT. Encoded protein: CATSAQGSGGTDTQYF.

CDR3 residues: CASSRMWGENTGELFF. DNA for the CDR3: TGTGCCAGCAGCCGGATGTGGGGGGAGAACACCGGGGAGCTGTTTTTT. V and J are TRBV11-2 and TRBJ2-2; maybe TRBD2 (6 bases). The germline CDR1 and CDR2 sequences are SGHAT and FQNNGV. This CDR3 spans 16 amino acids. Between the trimmed V and J ends, which lost 5 bases and 1 base, there was a span of 14 bases.

The rearrangement joins TRBV27 to TRBJ1-4; the match to TRBD1 covers 7 bases. V shed 5 bases, J shed 4 bases, and the junction held 4 bases outside the gene matches. There are 14 residues in the CDR3. The germline CDR1 and CDR2 sequences are MNHEY and SMNVEV (reference sequence). CDR3 loop: CASSQDRDNEKLFF. In DNA, the CDR3 is TGTGCCAGCAGTCAAGACAGGGATAATGAAAAACTGTTTTTT.

The rearrangement joins TRBV7-9 to TRBJ2-7; perhaps TRBD2 as D (7 bases). V was shortened by 2 bases and J by 1 base, with 12 bases between the two germline ends. This CDR3 has 15 amino acids. Per the germline V gene, CDR1 is SEHNR and CDR2 is FQNEAQ (reference sequence). The CDR3 loop is CASSLSGGESYEQYF. CDR3 DNA sequence: TGTGCCAGCAGCTTATCGGGGGGCGAGTCCTACGAGCAGTACTTC.

J is TRBJ2-2 and V is TRBV30; TRBD1 might be the D (6 bases). Trimming shortened V by 4 bases and J by 5 bases, and 14 bases separated the two germline ends. The CDR3 consists of 14 residues. The germline gives CDR1 GTSNPN, CDR2 SVGIG (reference sequence). The CDR3: CAWKPGARTGELFF. In DNA form, the CDR3 reads TGTGCCTGGAAACCAGGGGCCAGAACCGGGGAGCTGTTTTTT. Full variable domain (missing parts from reference TRBV30 and TRBJ2-2): SQTIHQWPATLVQPVGSPLSLECTVEGTSNPNLYWYRQAAGRGLQLLFYSVGIGQISSEVPQNLSASRPQDRQFILSSKKLLLSDSGFYLCAWKPGARTGELFFGEGSRLTVL.